Presented here are 26 T cell receptor beta chains from one specimen sequenced in a study of T cell responses to AZD1222 COVID-19 vaccine. Method: immunoSEQ multiplex PCR; TCRdb's copy keeps in-frame clones and lacks some. The repertoire holds about 140,000 clones, with about 94% as singletons. Specimen: peripheral blood, collected 28 days after the second AZD1222 dose. The source is an adult who received the AZD1222 COVID-19 vaccine.

The chain employs TRBV6-2 or TRBV6-3 and TRBJ2-7, with D tentatively TRBD1 (6 bases). Germline CDR1 and CDR2: MNHEY and SVGEGT. Trimming pared 6 bases from V and 2 bases from J, leaving 17 bases between. The CDR3 contains 15 residues. The CDR3 DNA reads TGTGCCAGCAGCCGGTTCCGGGACACCACCTACGAGCAGTACTTC. This encodes CASSRFRDTTYEQYF.

The CDR3 is CASSSRGAGGLNEQFF. DNA for the CDR3: TGTGCCAGCAGCTCCCGGGGAGCGGGGGGGCTTAATGAGCAGTTCTTC. The chain carries TRBV7-8 and TRBJ2-1, with TRBD2 matching 10 bases. Germline lookup yields CDR1 SGHVS and CDR2 FQNEAQ. Trimming cost V 4 bases and J 7 bases; bases outside gene matches: 10. The CDR3 totals 16 residues. Together with reference TRBV7-8 and TRBJ2-1, the CDR3 gives the full variable domain: GAGVSQSPRYKVAKRGQDVALRCDPISGHVSLFWYQQALGQGPEFLTYFQNEAQLDKSGLPSDRFFAERPEGSVSTLKIQRTQQEDSAVYLCASSSRGAGGLNEQFFGPGTRLTVL.

J is TRBJ1-2 and V is TRBV27; tentatively, D is TRBD1 (6 bases). V lost 4 bases to trimming and J lost 2 bases, with 11 bases between them. This CDR3 comprises 14 residues. Per germline, CDR1 MNHEY and CDR2 SMNVEV (reference sequence). Here the CDR3 reads CASSYRAGNYGYTF. The CDR3 DNA sequence: TGTGCCAGCAGTTACAGGGCCGGGAACTATGGCTACACCTTC.

The chain uses TRBV4-2 and TRBJ2-5; possibly TRBD1 for D (5 bases). Germline CDR1 LGHNA, CDR2 YNFKEQ. Trimming removed 2 bases from V and 1 base from J, with 11 bases in between. The length of the CDR3 is 15 residues. The CDR3 reads CASSQISRVQETQYF. The CDR3 region has the DNA TGTGCCAGCAGCCAAATCAGCAGGGTCCAAGAGACCCAGTACTTC.

This clone appeared once. This sequence joins TRBV7-2 and TRBJ2-4; D call uncertain. V dropped 4 bases and J dropped 1 base, with 11 bases sitting between them. From germline, CDR1 is SGHTA and CDR2 FQGNSA. The CDR3 sequence is 15 residues long. CDR3 DNA sequence: TGTGCCAGCAGCTCCCCCTATTCGGCCAAAAACATTCAGTACTTC. Translating it yields CASSSPYSAKNIQYF.

The table lists this clone with a count of one. V is TRBV19 and J is TRBJ2-2, with 10 bases identical to TRBD1. Trimming cost V 10 bases and J 4 bases; bases outside gene matches: 9. CDR1 and CDR2 from the germline V gene are LNHDA and SQIVND (reference sequence). This CDR3 contains 15 residues. CDR3: CATTPGTGVTGELFF. Here the CDR3 DNA reads TGTGCCACCACGCCCGGGACAGGGGTCACCGGGGAGCTGTTTTTT.

This sequence joins TRBV6-1 and TRBJ1-2; 10 bases fit TRBD1. Unmatched junction bases numbered 4, after V lost 0 bases and J lost 6 bases. The germline V gene has CDR1 MNHNS and CDR2 SASEGT. This CDR3 region has 15 residues. The DNA of the CDR3 is TGTGCCAGCAGTGAAGCGGGACAGGGGAGGAATGGCTACACCTTC. This sequence encodes CASSEAGQGRNGYTF.

The V call is TRBV18, the J call TRBJ2-2, with 8 bases aligning to TRBD1. The CDR3 spans 15 residues. Germline-derived CDR1 and CDR2 are KGHSH and LQKENI. The V gene end was trimmed by 5 bases and the J gene end by 4 bases; junction bases not matched to a gene: 6. CDR3 residues: CASSGGTGITGELFF. DNA for the CDR3: TGTGCCAGCTCAGGTGGGACAGGAATCACCGGGGAGCTGTTTTTT.

V usage is TRBV7-9 and J usage is TRBJ2-5; maybe TRBD2 (7 bases). The CDR3 is 14 amino acids. CDR1 and CDR2 (germline): SEHNR, FQNEAQ (reference sequence). CDR3 DNA sequence: TGTTCGGGCGGCGGGGGCCCCGGGGGAGAGACCCAGTACTTC. Protein: CSGGGGPGGETQYF.

The chain is built from TRBV28 and TRBJ1-4; 7 positions agree with TRBD1. Trimming took 6 bases from V and 8 from J; bases not matched to a gene: 9. The CDR3 has 14 residues. Germline values: CDR1 MDHEN, CDR2 SYDVKM. CDR3 region: CASSADRVSEKLFF. In DNA, the CDR3 is TGTGCCAGCAGCGCAGACAGGGTGTCGGAAAAACTGTTTTTT.

The table lists this clone with a count of one. The J gene is TRBJ1-4, the V gene TRBV7-9; D is undetermined. The CDR3 is 15 amino acids. Germline assignment: CDR1 SEHNR and CDR2 FQNEAQ (reference sequence). Trimming left V 6 bases short and J 0 bases short, with 11 bases between. The CDR3 here is CASRAQKATNEKLFF. The DNA of the CDR3 is TGTGCCAGCAGGGCACAGAAAGCAACTAATGAAAAACTGTTTTTT.

The V gene is TRBV28, the J gene TRBJ1-4; D gene uncertain. CDR1 and CDR2 from the germline V gene are MDHEN and SYDVKM. With 5 bases removed from V and 0 bases from J, the gap between germline ends came to 10 bases. This CDR3 has 15 residues. The CDR3 sequence is CASSRRITTNEKLFF. The CDR3, as DNA: TGTGCCAGCAGTCGCAGGATCACAACTAATGAAAAACTGTTTTTT.

The V and J genes are TRBV27 and TRBJ1-2; TRBD1 is a possible D gene (6 bases). Germline V gene data show CDR1 as MNHEY and CDR2 as SMNVEV (reference sequence). The CDR3 spans 15 residues. Trimming removed 5 bases from V and 4 bases from J, with 17 bases in between. The CDR3 reads CASSPRGGPLYGYTF. CDR3 DNA: TGTGCCAGCAGTCCCCGAGGGGGACCCCTCTATGGCTACACCTTC.

V gene TRBV7-6 combines with J gene TRBJ2-1; D tentatively fits TRBD1 or TRBD2 (5 bases each). Trimming cost V 1 base and J 0 bases, with 7 bases left between them. There are 15 residues in the CDR3. The germline V gene has CDR1 SGHVS and CDR2 FNYEAQ. CDR3 loop: CASSLGDGSYNEQFF. CDR3 bases: TGTGCCAGCAGCTTAGGGGACGGCTCCTACAATGAGCAGTTCTTC.

V is TRBV11-3 and J is TRBJ2-1, with D possibly matching TRBD2 (6 bases). Per the germline V gene, CDR1 is SGHNT and CDR2 is YENEEA. The V end lost 4 bases, the J end lost 0 bases, and 16 bases lay between the germline ends. The length of the CDR3 is 17 residues. As DNA, the CDR3 is TGTGCCAGCAGCTCCTCAGGAGGGGTTTACTCCTACAATGAGCAGTTCTTC. It translates to CASSSSGGVYSYNEQFF.

The chain joins TRBV28 to TRBJ1-3; no clear D gene. Trimming cost V 5 bases and J 5 bases, with 19 bases left between them. This CDR3 is 16 amino acids long. In germline, CDR1 is MDHEN, CDR2 SYDVKM. In nucleotides, the CDR3 is TGTGCCAGCAGTCCGCAGTTAGCAGGTTCCAGAAACACCATATATTTT. This encodes CASSPQLAGSRNTIYF. Supplemented by reference TRBV28 and TRBJ1-3, the full variable domain reads DVKVTQSSRYLVKRTGEKVFLECVQDMDHENMFWYRQDPGLGLRLIYFSYDVKMKEKGDIPEGYSVSREKKERFSLILESASTNQTSMYLCASSPQLAGSRNTIYFGEGSWLTVV.

The J gene is TRBJ2-7, the V gene TRBV6-2 or TRBV6-3, with D perhaps TRBD1 or TRBD2 (5 bases each). The CDR3 runs to 13 residues. The ends were cut back, 5 bases at V and 3 bases at J, with 11 bases in the middle. Germline V CDR1 and CDR2: MNHEY, SVGEGT. The CDR3 loop is CASSVGTLYEQYF. CDR3 in DNA: TGTGCCAGCAGTGTCGGGACCCTCTACGAGCAGTACTTC.

The chain is built from TRBV10-3 and TRBJ2-5; 15 bases map to TRBD2. The J segment lost 2 bases and the V segment lost 10 bases, leaving 5 bases of the junction unmatched. CDR1 and CDR2 (germline): ENHRY, SYGVKD. This CDR3 contains 15 residues. CDR3 sequence reads: CATTGTSGGQETQYF. The CDR3 DNA reads as TGTGCCACCACCGGGACTAGCGGGGGGCAAGAGACCCAGTACTTC.

The chain carries TRBV9 and TRBJ2-7, with a possible D match to TRBD1 (5 bases). The CDR3 sequence is 15 residues long. The germline V gene encodes CDR1 SGDLS and CDR2 YYNGEE. Trimming removed 0 bases from V and 0 bases from J, with 10 bases in between. In nucleotides, the CDR3 is TGTGCCAGCAGCGTAGGGGGCACAAGCTCCTACGAGCAGTACTTC. It translates to CASSVGGTSSYEQYF.

The chain couples TRBV7-9 to TRBJ2-1, with unresolved D. The CDR3 is made up of 11 amino acids. Trimming removed 3 bases at V and 10 bases at J, with 7 bases between. Germline lookup yields CDR1 SEHNR and CDR2 FQNEAQ (reference sequence). CDR3 loop: CASSFGPEQFF. CDR3 DNA: TGTGCCAGCAGCTTCGGCCCAGAGCAGTTCTTC.

This chain uses TRBV5-1 with TRBJ2-5; D tentatively fits TRBD1 or TRBD2 (7 bases each). This CDR3 is built from 15 residues. The V end lost 3 bases, the J end lost 2 bases, and 14 bases lay between the germline ends. Germline lookup yields CDR1 SGHRS and CDR2 YFSETQ. In DNA, the CDR3 is TGCGCCAGCAGCTCCCAGGGGGGGCAACAAGAGACCCAGTACTTC. Its protein is CASSSQGGQQETQYF.

The chain is built from TRBV20-1 and TRBJ2-5; D remains unclear. Per the germline V gene, CDR1 is DFQATT and CDR2 is SNEGSKA (reference sequence). The CDR3 loop spans 11 amino acids. The DNA of the CDR3 is TGCAGAGTTGGAGTTCAAGAGACCCAGTACTTC. It translates to CRVGVQETQYF.

The rearrangement uses TRBV12-3 or TRBV12-4 and TRBJ1-2; the D is unclear. V was pared by 5 bases and J by 4 bases, with 11 bases between. There are 13 residues in the CDR3. The CDR3 DNA is TGTGCCAGCAGTCAAGGGAAGGGCTATGGCTACACCTTC. Encoded protein: CASSQGKGYGYTF.

The rearrangement uses TRBV4-1 and TRBJ1-1; D is uncertain. The CDR3 is 13 amino acids. V lost 4 bases, J lost 8 bases, and 14 bases lay in between. Germline loops: CDR1 MGHRA, CDR2 YSYEKL. In nucleotides, the CDR3 is TGCGCCAGCAGCCGCGACATTGACCACGAAGCTTTCTTT. Protein product: CASSRDIDHEAFF.

J is TRBJ2-7 and V is TRBV29-1; possible D gene TRBD2, 5 bases. V lost 4 bases, J lost 2 bases, and 12 bases lay in between. From germline, CDR1 is SQVTM and CDR2 ANQGSEA. The CDR3 spans 13 residues. CDR3 sequence (DNA): TGCAGCGTTGGCGCCAGCGGTCCCTACGAGCAGTACTTC. This encodes CSVGASGPYEQYF.

The gene calls are TRBV11-1 and TRBJ2-2; 7 bases align to TRBD2. Germline assignment: CDR1 SGHAT and CDR2 FQDESV (reference sequence). J was trimmed by 6 bases and V by 0 bases; bases with no gene match: 1. The CDR3 extends over 14 amino acids. The CDR3 sequence: CASSLAGGPGELFF. The CDR3 nucleotides are TGTGCCAGCAGCTTAGCGGGAGGGCCCGGGGAGCTGTTTTTT.